The 8 T cell receptor beta chains presented below share a single source sample, sequenced in a study of post-analysis software for immune sequencing data. Findings and limits, study-wide: Relative to controls, patients had about 5 TRBV segments at higher frequency, with TRBV5-6, TRBV5-1 and TRBV20-1 among these.

Every TCR beta cDNA library bore unique molecular identifiers. MiXCR, applied by TCRdb to the PCR reads, yields one record per CDR3 protein. The table has about 540,000 distinct CDR3 sequences, under 40% seen once. These TCRs are of unknown antigen specificity. Material: blood. These receptors came from a girl aged 2-17 years with multiple sclerosis.

The chain recombines TRBV7-8 with TRBJ1-5; TRBD1 is a possible D gene (5 bases). Germline values: CDR1 SGHVS, CDR2 FQNEAQ. CDR3 length: 14 residues. V gave up 7 bases and J gave up 7 bases, with 17 bases separating them. CDR3 sequence reads: CASTPGRAGQPQHF. The CDR3 bases are TGTGCCAGCACCCCTGGCAGGGCGGGACAGCCCCAGCATTTT.

In this sample, this clonotype turned up a few times. J is TRBJ2-3 and V is TRBV6-5; no clear D. V lost 2 bases to trimming and J lost 6 bases, with 6 bases between them. Germline CDR1 MNHEY, CDR2 SVGAGI. This CDR3 has 12 residues. The chain's CDR3 is CASSYDGDTQYF. The CDR3 nucleotides read TGTGCCAGCAGTTACGACGGCGATACGCAGTATTTT.

This clonotype occurred a few times. The chain carries TRBV6-5 and TRBJ2-1; tentatively, D is TRBD2 (5 bases). CDR1 and CDR2 from the germline V gene are MNHEY and SVGAGI. Trimming shortened V by 5 bases and J by 8 bases, and 16 bases separated the two germline ends. The length of the CDR3 is 14 residues. DNA for the CDR3: TGTGCCAGCAGTATGACTATGGGGTGGGATGAGCAGTTCTTC. Its protein product is CASSMTMGWDEQFF.

The chain combines TRBV20-1 with TRBJ2-3; 11 bases map to TRBD2. There are 18 residues in the CDR3. In germline, CDR1 is DFQATT, CDR2 SNEGSKA (reference sequence). V lost 2 bases, J lost 0 bases, and 10 bases stayed unmatched. This chain's CDR3 is CSARLHGTSGTSTDTQYF. The CDR3 DNA follows: TGCAGTGCTAGACTTCATGGGACTAGCGGCACTAGCACAGATACGCAGTATTTT.

This clonotype was observed many times. This chain connects TRBV20-1 to TRBJ1-2, with D tentatively TRBD1 (6 bases). The CDR3 has 12 residues. V lost 5 bases and J 4 bases, leaving 11 bases between the germline ends. Germline loops: CDR1 DFQATT, CDR2 SNEGSKA (reference sequence). In DNA form, the CDR3 reads TGCAGTGCTCCACAGGGTTCCTATGGCTACACCTTC. As protein: CSAPQGSYGYTF.

CDR3 coding DNA: TGTGCCAGCAGTTCTCCCGGGACAGGGGGCTATGGCTACACCTTC. As protein: CASSSPGTGGYGYTF. This chain links TRBV6-6 with TRBJ1-2; 11 positions agree with TRBD1. V gave up 4 bases and J gave up 4 bases; unmatched junction bases: 5. Germline V lookup: CDR1 MNHNY, CDR2 SVGAGI (reference sequence). The CDR3 has 15 residues.

V is TRBV30 and J is TRBJ1-1; D remains unclear. Trimming cost V 0 bases and J 8 bases, with 7 bases left between them. Germline loops: CDR1 GTSNPN, CDR2 SVGIG (reference sequence). The CDR3 loop spans 11 amino acids. CDR3 DNA: TGTGCCTGGAGTGTAAACCCGGAAGCTTTCTTT. Translated, it gives CAWSVNPEAFF. Based on the CDR3 plus reference TRBV30 and TRBJ1-1, the full variable domain is SQTIHQWPATLVQPVGSPLSLECTVEGTSNPNLYWYRQAAGRGLQLLFYSVGIGQISSEVPQNLSASRPQDRQFILSSKKLLLSDSGFYLCAWSVNPEAFFGQGTRLTVV.

This clonotype qualifies as medium-sized. The CDR3 loop reads CASSQTALGSWDEQFF. CDR3 DNA: TGCGCCAGCAGCCAAACCGCACTAGGTTCCTGGGATGAGCAGTTCTTC. The V call is TRBV4-1, the J call TRBJ2-1, with D maybe TRBD2 (5 bases). The CDR3 sequence is 16 residues long. Germline CDR1 is MGHRA and CDR2 is YSYEKL. V was trimmed by 2 bases and J by 8 bases, leaving 19 bases between them.